This is a list of T cell receptor beta chains from one sample in a study of graft-versus-host responses after intestinal transplantation. Clones were read by immunoSEQ multiplex PCR, and TCRdb kept only the in-frame ones, dropping some. The top ten hold about 6.7% of the sample, which has 65,000 to 85,000 clones, roughly 92% seen once. The material sequenced was bone marrow, taken nearly 750 days after intestinal transplantation. Receptor source: a human patient who received an intestinal transplant, so some T cells may come from the graft donor. Both conserved end residues are part of each CDR3. Fields, in order: CDR3 protein, CDR3 DNA, V gene, D gene, J gene. The D gene is left open where the match is weak.

CDR3 protein: CASSESVEANTGELFF
CDR3 DNA: TGCGCCAGCAGTGAGTCCGTGGAGGCGAACACCGGGGAGCTGTTTTTT
V gene: TRBV10-1
D gene: NA
J gene: TRBJ2-2

CDR3 protein: CASSDLWTTGGYGYTF
CDR3 DNA: TGTGCCAGCAGCGACCTGTGGACAACAGGAGGGTATGGCTACACCTTC
V gene: TRBV9
D gene: NA
J gene: TRBJ1-2

CDR3 protein: CASSFEGGSYEQYF
CDR3 DNA: TGTGCCAGCAGTTTTGAAGGGGGGAGCTACGAGCAGTACTTC
V gene: TRBV27
D gene: NA
J gene: TRBJ2-7

CDR3 protein: CASSLSMYSDQETQYF
CDR3 DNA: TGTGCCAGCAGCTTAAGTATGTATTCGGATCAAGAGACCCAGTACTTC
V gene: TRBV11-2
D gene: NA
J gene: TRBJ2-5

CDR3 protein: CASTTDLRETQYF
CDR3 DNA: TGTGCCAGCACCACGGACTTACGAGAGACCCAGTACTTC
V gene: TRBV5-4
D gene: NA
J gene: TRBJ2-5

CDR3 protein: CASSLVRTLGSPLHF
CDR3 DNA: TGTGCCAGCAGCTTAGTAAGGACTCTTGGTTCACCCCTCCACTTT
V gene: TRBV7-2
D gene: NA
J gene: TRBJ1-6

CDR3 protein: CASNPRGAGTYNEQFF
CDR3 DNA: TGTGCCAGCAACCCCCGAGGGGCGGGGACCTACAATGAGCAGTTCTTC
V gene: TRBV14
D gene: NA
J gene: TRBJ2-1

CDR3 protein: CASLRSPDTEAFF
CDR3 DNA: TGTGCCAGCCTAAGGTCTCCGGACACTGAAGCTTTCTTT
V gene: TRBV2
D gene: NA
J gene: TRBJ1-1

CDR3 protein: CASSEWYRKETQYF
CDR3 DNA: TGTGCCAGCAGTGAATGGTACAGAAAAGAGACCCAGTACTTC
V gene: TRBV6-1
D gene: NA
J gene: TRBJ2-5

CDR3 protein: CASSSRGNYGYTF
CDR3 DNA: TGTGCCAGCAGCTCCCGGGGCAACTATGGCTACACCTTC
V gene: TRBV5-5
D gene: NA
J gene: TRBJ1-2